What follows are 12 T cell receptor beta chains derived from one specimen sequenced in a study of cytomegalovirus exposure and HLA in healthy donors. With 60 Vbeta and 13 Jbeta primers, the PCR was carried out. Sequenced by immunoSEQ multiplex PCR; TCRdb stores in-frame clones only, minus some. The repertoire holds about 120,000 clones, around 80% seen once, with approximately 8.8% in the top ten. Sequenced input: PBMCs. Receptors were obtained from a female donor in good health and CMV-seropositive.

V is TRBV5-4 and J is TRBJ2-3; 11 bases are a match to TRBD2. CDR1 and CDR2 from the germline V gene are SGHNT and YYREEE (reference sequence). The ends lost 4 bases at V and 3 bases at J; junction bases unmatched: 7. This CDR3 is 16 amino acids long. The CDR3 sequence is CASSPGTSGLTDTQYF. Written as DNA, the CDR3 is TGTGCCAGCAGCCCCGGGACTAGCGGCCTTACAGATACGCAGTATTTT. The full variable domain, with the rest looked up from reference TRBV5-4 and TRBJ2-3, is ETGVTQSPTHLIKTRGQQVTLRCSSQSGHNTVSWYQQALGQGPQFIFQYYREEENGRGNFPPRFSGLQFPNYSSELNVNALELDDSALYLCASSPGTSGLTDTQYFGPGTRLTVL.

V and J are TRBV7-2 and TRBJ2-1, with 8 bases lining up with TRBD1. Germline trimming cut 2 bases from V and 6 bases from J; bases unmatched to any gene: 6. Per the germline V gene, CDR1 is SGHTA and CDR2 is FQGNSA. The CDR3 has 15 residues. The CDR3 DNA is TGTGCCAGCAGCTTATCGGCAGGGGGCCCCAATGAGCAGTTCTTC. This codes for CASSLSAGGPNEQFF.

The chain uses TRBV15 and TRBJ2-5, with D tentatively TRBD2 (5 bases). V gave up 4 bases and J gave up 4 bases, with 10 bases separating them. The CDR3 runs 13 residues. Looked up from germline, CDR1 is LNHNV and CDR2 is YYDKDF (reference sequence). CDR3 in amino acids: CATSIRSGETQYF. CDR3 coding DNA: TGTGCCACCAGCATCCGAAGCGGAGAGACCCAGTACTTC.

The chain links TRBV29-1 to TRBJ1-5; D ambiguous. This CDR3 region has 12 residues. The V end lost 4 bases, the J end lost 5 bases, and 9 bases lay between the germline ends. Germline V lookup: CDR1 SQVTM, CDR2 ANQGSEA. In DNA form, the CDR3 reads TGCAGCGTTGCGGACTTAGATCAGCCCCAGCATTTT. It encodes CSVADLDQPQHF.

This chain's CDR3 is CACQTGSGEETQYF. Written as DNA, the CDR3 is TGTGCCTGCCAAACGGGTAGCGGGGAAGAGACCCAGTACTTC. The rearrangement uses TRBV30 and TRBJ2-5; 8 bases are a match to TRBD2. CDR3 length: 14 amino acids. J was trimmed by 3 bases and V by 6 bases; bases with no gene match: 9. Germline-derived CDR1 and CDR2 are GTSNPN and SVGIG (reference sequence).

This chain uses TRBV6-1 with TRBJ1-4; 7 bases match TRBD1. This CDR3 has 14 amino acids. Germline V CDR1 and CDR2: MNHNS, SASEGT. J was trimmed by 8 bases and V by 6 bases; bases with no gene match: 9. The CDR3 loop is CASRAGWTGEKLFF. The CDR3 nucleotides are TGTGCCAGCAGAGCAGGCTGGACAGGCGAAAAACTGTTTTTT.

The J gene is TRBJ2-3, the V gene TRBV7-9, with D unclear. The CDR3 sequence is 15 residues long. Germline assignment: CDR1 SEHNR and CDR2 FQNEAQ (reference sequence). Between the trimmed V and J ends, which lost 8 bases and 1 base, there was a span of 16 bases. As DNA, the CDR3 is TGTGCCAGCGCCTCCCCTGCGTCGGGCACAGATACGCAGTATTTT. As protein: CASASPASGTDTQYF.

V gene TRBV5-4 combines with J gene TRBJ1-2; 10 bases agree with TRBD1. Germline V gene lookup returns CDR1 SGHNT and CDR2 YYREEE (reference sequence). This CDR3 comprises 18 residues. Trimming cost V 4 bases and J 7 bases; bases outside gene matches: 19. The CDR3 spells CASSLVLGQGRGTRGYTF. CDR3 DNA: TGTGCCAGCAGCCTTGTTTTGGGACAGGGGAGAGGAACGCGTGGCTACACCTTC.

The chain carries TRBV5-1 and TRBJ2-3; D may be TRBD1 (6 bases). Trimming stripped 4 bases from V and 3 bases from J, with 15 bases between. CDR1 is SGHRS, CDR2 YFSETQ, per germline. There are 15 residues in the CDR3. The CDR3 coding sequence is TGCGCCAGCAGCAACCGGACAGATGGAACAGATACGCAGTATTTT. This translates into CASSNRTDGTDTQYF.

This sequence joins TRBV7-2 and TRBJ1-4, with D unclear. V was trimmed by 5 bases and J by 7 bases, leaving 14 bases between them. Per germline, CDR1 SGHTA and CDR2 FQGNSA. CDR3 size: 14 residues. This CDR3 reads CASSPVQGSEKLFF. The CDR3 bases are TGTGCCAGCAGCCCGGTCCAAGGGAGTGAAAAACTGTTTTTT.

This chain joins TRBV6-4 and TRBJ2-2; the match to TRBD1 covers 8 bases. Per germline, CDR1 MRHNA and CDR2 SNTAGT. The V and J ends lost 6 bases and 1 base, in that order; junction bases with no gene match: 1. The CDR3 is made up of 14 amino acids. The CDR3 DNA reads TGTGCCAGCAGAGGGACAGGGAACACCGGGGAGCTGTTTTTT. Protein product: CASRGTGNTGELFF.

CDR3 coding DNA: TGTGCCGGGCGCGGGGTCAAGGAGGATCAGCCCCAGCATTTT. The encoded protein is CAGRGVKEDQPQHF. The genes are TRBV6-1 and TRBJ1-5; no firm D call. Germline CDR1 reads MNHNS; CDR2 reads SASEGT. The CDR3 has 14 amino acids. Trimming removed 11 bases at V and 5 bases at J, with 19 bases between.